This TCR beta chain is drawn from a study of immune characterization of retroperitoneal liposarcoma. The CDR3 contains 15 residues. CDR1 and CDR2 (germline): SGHVS, FNYEAQ. TCRdb re-analysed the PCR reads in MiXCR, keeping a single row per CDR3 protein. Here the sample spans some 10,000 distinct CDR3 sequences, under 35% being singletons. The chain has TRBV7-6 and TRBJ2-3, with 8 bases fitting TRBD1. Near its end, the DNA agrees better with TRBJ2-7, so the J call may be wrong. This receptor was identified in a female donor with retroperitoneal liposarcoma. Sample: tumor tissue. The CDR3 loop reads CASSLAGQATYEQYF. DNA of the CDR3: TGTGCCAGCAGCTTAGCGGGACAGGCGACCTACGAGCAGTACTTC.